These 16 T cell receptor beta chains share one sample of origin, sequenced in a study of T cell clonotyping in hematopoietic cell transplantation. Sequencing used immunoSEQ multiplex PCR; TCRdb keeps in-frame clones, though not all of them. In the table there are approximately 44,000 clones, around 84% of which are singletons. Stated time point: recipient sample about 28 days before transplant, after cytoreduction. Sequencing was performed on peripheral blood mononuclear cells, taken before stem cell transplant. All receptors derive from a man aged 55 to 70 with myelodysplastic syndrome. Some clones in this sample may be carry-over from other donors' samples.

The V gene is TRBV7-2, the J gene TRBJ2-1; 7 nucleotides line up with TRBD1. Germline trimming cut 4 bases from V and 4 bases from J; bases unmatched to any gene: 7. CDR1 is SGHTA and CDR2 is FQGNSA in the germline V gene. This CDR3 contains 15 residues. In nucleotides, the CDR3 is TGTGCCAGCAGCTACGATAGGACAGGATACAATGAGCAGTTCTTC. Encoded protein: CASSYDRTGYNEQFF.

The CDR3 DNA reads TGTGCCAGCAGCCAACTCCCAGACCCGGGACTTAAAGAGCAGTACTTC. This gives the protein CASSQLPDPGLKEQYF. The rearrangement links TRBV5-8 to TRBJ2-7, with D maybe TRBD2 (6 bases). Looked up from germline, CDR1 is SGHTS and CDR2 is YDEGEE. The CDR3 contains 16 residues. V was trimmed by 4 bases and J by 7 bases, leaving 24 bases between them.

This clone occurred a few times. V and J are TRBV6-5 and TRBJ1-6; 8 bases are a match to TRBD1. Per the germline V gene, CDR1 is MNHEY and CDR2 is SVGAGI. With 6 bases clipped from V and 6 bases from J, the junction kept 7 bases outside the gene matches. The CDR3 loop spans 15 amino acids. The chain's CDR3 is CASSRPTGANSPLHF. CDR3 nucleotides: TGTGCCAGCAGCCGACCGACAGGGGCTAATTCACCCCTCCACTTT.

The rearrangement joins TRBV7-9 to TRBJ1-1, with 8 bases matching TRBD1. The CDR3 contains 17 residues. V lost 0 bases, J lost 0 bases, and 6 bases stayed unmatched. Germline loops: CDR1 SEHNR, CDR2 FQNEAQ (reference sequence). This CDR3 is CASSLAARDRMNTEAFF. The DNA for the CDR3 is TGTGCCAGCAGCTTAGCGGCTCGGGACAGGATGAACACTGAAGCTTTCTTT.

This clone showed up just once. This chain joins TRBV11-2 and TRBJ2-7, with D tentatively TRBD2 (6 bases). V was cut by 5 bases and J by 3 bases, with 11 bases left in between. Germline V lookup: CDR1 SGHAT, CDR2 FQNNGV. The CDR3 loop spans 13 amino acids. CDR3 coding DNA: TGTGCCAGCAGCCTGCGGGAAAGCTACGAGCAGTACTTC. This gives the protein CASSLRESYEQYF.

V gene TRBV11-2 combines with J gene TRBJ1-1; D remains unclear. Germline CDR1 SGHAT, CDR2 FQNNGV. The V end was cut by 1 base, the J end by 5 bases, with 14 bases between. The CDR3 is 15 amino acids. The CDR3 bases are TGTGCCAGCAGCTTAGGAACTCTTAGAGGGACTGAAGCTTTCTTT. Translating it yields CASSLGTLRGTEAFF.

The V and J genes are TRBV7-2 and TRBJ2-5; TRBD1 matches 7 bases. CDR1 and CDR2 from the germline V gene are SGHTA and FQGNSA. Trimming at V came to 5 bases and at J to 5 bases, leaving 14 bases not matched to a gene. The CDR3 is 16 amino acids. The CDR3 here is CASSEQGTLPRETQYF. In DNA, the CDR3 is TGTGCCAGCAGCGAACAGGGGACACTCCCCCGGGAGACCCAGTACTTC.

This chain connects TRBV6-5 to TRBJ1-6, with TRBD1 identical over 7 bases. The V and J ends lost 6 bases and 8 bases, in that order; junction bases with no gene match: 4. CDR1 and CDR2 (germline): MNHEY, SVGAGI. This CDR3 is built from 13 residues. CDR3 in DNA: TGTGCCAGCAGGAAGGGGGCGGATTCACCCCTCCACTTT. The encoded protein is CASRKGADSPLHF.

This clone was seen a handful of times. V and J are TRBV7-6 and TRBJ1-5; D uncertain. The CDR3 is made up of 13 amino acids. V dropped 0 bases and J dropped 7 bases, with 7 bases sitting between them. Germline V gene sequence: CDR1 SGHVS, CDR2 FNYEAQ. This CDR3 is CASSLAARQPQHF. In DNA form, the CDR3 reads TGTGCCAGCAGCTTAGCGGCCCGCCAGCCCCAGCATTTT.

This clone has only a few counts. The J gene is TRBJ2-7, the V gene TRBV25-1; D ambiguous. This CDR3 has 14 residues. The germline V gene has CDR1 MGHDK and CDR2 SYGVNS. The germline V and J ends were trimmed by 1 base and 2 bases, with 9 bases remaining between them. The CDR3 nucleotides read TGTGCCAGCAGTGAATTGGCTGGGACCTACGAGCAGTACTTC. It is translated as CASSELAGTYEQYF.

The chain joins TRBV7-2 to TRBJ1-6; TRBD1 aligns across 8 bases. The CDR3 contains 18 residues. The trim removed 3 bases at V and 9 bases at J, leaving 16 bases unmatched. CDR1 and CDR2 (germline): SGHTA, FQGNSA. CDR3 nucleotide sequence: TGTGCCAGCAGCTTCCGAGAGACAGGGGCCCTTTCCCTTTCACCCCTCCACTTT. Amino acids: CASSFRETGALSLSPLHF. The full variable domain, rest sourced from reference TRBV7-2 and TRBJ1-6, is GAGVSQSPSNKVTEKGKDVELRCDPISGHTALYWYRQSLGQGLEFLIYFQGNSAPDKSGLPSDRFSAERTGGSVSTLTIQRTQQEDSAVYLCASSFRETGALSLSPLHFGNGTRLTVT.

The CDR3 coding sequence is TGTGCCAGCAGTGAAGCCGGCAGTCCCTATGGCTACACCTTC. This sequence encodes CASSEAGSPYGYTF. The J gene is TRBJ1-2, the V gene TRBV6-1; D not certain. This CDR3 comprises 14 residues. Between the trimmed V and J ends, which lost 0 bases and 4 bases, there was a span of 9 bases. The germline V gene has CDR1 MNHNS and CDR2 SASEGT.

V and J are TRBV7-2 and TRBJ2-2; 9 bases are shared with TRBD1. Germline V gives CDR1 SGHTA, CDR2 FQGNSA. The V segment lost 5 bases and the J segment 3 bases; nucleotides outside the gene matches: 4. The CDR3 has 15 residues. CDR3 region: CASSRQGGYTGELFF. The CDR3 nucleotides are TGTGCCAGCAGCCGACAGGGGGGGTACACCGGGGAGCTGTTTTTT.

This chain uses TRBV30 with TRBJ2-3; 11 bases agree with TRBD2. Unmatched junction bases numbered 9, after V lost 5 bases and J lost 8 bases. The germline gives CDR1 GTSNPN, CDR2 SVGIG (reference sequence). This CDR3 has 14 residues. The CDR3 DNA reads TGTGCCTGGGCGGTTAGCGGGGGGGTTTCTACGCAGTATTTT. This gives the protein CAWAVSGGVSTQYF.

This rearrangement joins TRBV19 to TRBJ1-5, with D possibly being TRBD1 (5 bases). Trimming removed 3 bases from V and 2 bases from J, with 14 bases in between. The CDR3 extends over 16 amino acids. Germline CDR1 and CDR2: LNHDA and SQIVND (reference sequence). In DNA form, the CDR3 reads TGTGCCAGTAGTATCCCTGGGGGAGGGGGCAATCAGCCCCAGCATTTT. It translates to CASSIPGGGGNQPQHF.

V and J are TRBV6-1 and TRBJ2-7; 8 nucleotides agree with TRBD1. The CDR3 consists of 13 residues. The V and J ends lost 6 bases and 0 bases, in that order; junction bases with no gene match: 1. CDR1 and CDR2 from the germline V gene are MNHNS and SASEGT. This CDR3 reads CASRDRASYEQYF. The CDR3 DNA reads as TGTGCCAGCAGGGACAGGGCCTCCTACGAGCAGTACTTC.